The TCR beta chain under discussion was sequenced for a study of vaccination and CD4 T cells after COVID-19. For the study at large: Post-vaccination specimens were collected at a median of approximately 74 days following dose two (range 14 to 241).

Treatment in this sample: approximately 9-day PBMC culture with coronavirus spike peptide pools or control peptides (ViraFEST assay). This clonotype was seen only once. What it recognizes is unknown. Findings and caveats of the study: The median proportion of reactive clones detected only post-vaccination in convalescent patients was around 89%.

The germline gives CDR1 MNHEY, CDR2 SVGAGI. The CDR3 loop spans 14 amino acids. The V and J ends lost 4 bases and 8 bases, in that order; junction bases with no gene match: 8. Oncomine TCR Beta short-read sequencing was applied to DNA from cultured CD4+ T cells. Cultures of CD4+ T cells served as the source for extracting genomic DNA. MiXCR, applied by TCRdb to the PCR reads, yields one record per CDR3 protein. Of about 17,000 distinct CDR3 sequences listed, roughly 31% were seen once; the top ten hold 15%. The V call is TRBV6-5, the J call TRBJ2-1; 7 nucleotides agree with TRBD2. The sequence was obtained from a human donor with COVID-19. Sequencing was performed on cultured CD4+ T cells from blood. CDR3 sequence (DNA): TGTGCCAGCAGTTCCCGGACTGGGGGGGATGAGCAGTTCTTC. Translating it yields CASSSRTGGDEQFF.